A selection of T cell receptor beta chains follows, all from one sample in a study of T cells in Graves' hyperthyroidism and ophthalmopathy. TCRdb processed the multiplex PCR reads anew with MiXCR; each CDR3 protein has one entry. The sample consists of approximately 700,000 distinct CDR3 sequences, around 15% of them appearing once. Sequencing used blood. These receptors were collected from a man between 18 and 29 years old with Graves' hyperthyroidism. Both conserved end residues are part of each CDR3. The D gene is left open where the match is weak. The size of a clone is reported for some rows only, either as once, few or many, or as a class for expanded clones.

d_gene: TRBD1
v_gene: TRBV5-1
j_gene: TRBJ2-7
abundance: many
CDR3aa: CASSSDRGLPHEQYF
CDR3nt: TGCGCCAGCAGCTCAGACAGGGGGCTTCCCCACGAGCAGTACTTC

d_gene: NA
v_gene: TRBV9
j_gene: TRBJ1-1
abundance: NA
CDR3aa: CASSVTANTEAFF
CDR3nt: TGTGCCAGCAGCGTTACAGCGAACACTGAAGCTTTCTTT

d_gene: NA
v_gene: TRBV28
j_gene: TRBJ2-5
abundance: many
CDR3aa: CASSPTKPGWGTQYF
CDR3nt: TGTGCCAGCAGCCCCACCAAGCCGGGATGGGGGACCCAGTACTTC

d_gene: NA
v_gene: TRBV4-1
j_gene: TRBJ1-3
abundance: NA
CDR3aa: CASSQANRLRNTIYF
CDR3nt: TGCGCCAGCAGCCAAGCTAACAGATTGAGAAACACCATATATTTT

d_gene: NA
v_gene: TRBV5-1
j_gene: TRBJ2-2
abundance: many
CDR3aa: CASSPGPQGAGELFF
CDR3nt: TGCGCCAGCAGCCCGGGGCCCCAAGGGGCCGGGGAGCTGTTTTTT

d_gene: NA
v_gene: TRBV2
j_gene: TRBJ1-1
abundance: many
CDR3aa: CASRTLEGINTEAFF
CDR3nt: TGTGCCAGCAGGACCCTAGAGGGAATAAACACTGAAGCTTTCTTT

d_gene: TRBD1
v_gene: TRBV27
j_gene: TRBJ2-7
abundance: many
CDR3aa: CASSSLPQGYEQYF
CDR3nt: TGTGCCAGCAGTTCCCTCCCACAGGGGTACGAGCAGTACTTC

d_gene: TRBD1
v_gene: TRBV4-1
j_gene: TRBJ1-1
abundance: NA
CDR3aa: CASSQVKTGGFVEAFF
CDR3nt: TGCGCCAGCAGCCAAGTGAAGACAGGGGGCTTTGTTGAAGCTTTCTTT

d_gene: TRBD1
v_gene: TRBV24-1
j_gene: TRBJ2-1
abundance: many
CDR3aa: CATSDPVHSGDRGHDEQFF
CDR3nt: TGTGCCACCAGTGATCCGGTCCATTCGGGGGACAGGGGGCATGATGAGCAGTTCTTC

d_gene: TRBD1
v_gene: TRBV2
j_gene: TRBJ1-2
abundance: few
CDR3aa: CASSEAQSGTGLGYTF
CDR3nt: TGTGCCAGCAGTGAAGCGCAATCCGGGACAGGGTTGGGCTACACCTTC

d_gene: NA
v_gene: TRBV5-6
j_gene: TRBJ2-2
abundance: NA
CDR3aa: CASGRSTGELFF
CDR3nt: TGTGCCAGCGGGAGAAGCACCGGGGAGCTGTTTTTT

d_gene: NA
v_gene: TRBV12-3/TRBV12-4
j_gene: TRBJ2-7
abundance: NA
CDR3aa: CASSLESGKGDEQYF
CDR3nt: TGTGCCAGCAGTTTAGAGTCAGGGAAAGGCGACGAGCAGTACTTC

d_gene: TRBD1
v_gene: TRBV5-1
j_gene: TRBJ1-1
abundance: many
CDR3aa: CASSLDPGTANTEAFF
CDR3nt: TGCGCCAGCAGCTTGGACCCTGGGACAGCCAACACTGAAGCTTTCTTT

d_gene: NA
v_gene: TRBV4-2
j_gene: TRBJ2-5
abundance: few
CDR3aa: CASSQEVSTIEETQYF
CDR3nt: TGTGCCAGCAGCCAAGAGGTGTCAACAATTGAAGAGACCCAGTACTTC

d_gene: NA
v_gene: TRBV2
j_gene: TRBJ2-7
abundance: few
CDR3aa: CASRRTDAYEQYF
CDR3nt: TGTGCCAGCAGGCGGACTGATGCCTACGAGCAGTACTTC

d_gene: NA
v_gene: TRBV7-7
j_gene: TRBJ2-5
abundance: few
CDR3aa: CASSPHPGTQETQYF
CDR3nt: TGTGCCAGCAGCCCTCATCCCGGGACGCAAGAGACCCAGTACTTC

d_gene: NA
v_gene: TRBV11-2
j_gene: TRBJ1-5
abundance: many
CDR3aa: CASSQGGQPQHF
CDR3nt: TGTGCCAGCAGCCAAGGGGGTCAGCCCCAGCATTTT

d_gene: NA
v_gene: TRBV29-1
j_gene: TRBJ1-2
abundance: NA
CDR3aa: CSVGSYTF
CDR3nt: TGCAGCGTCGGGAGCTACACCTTC

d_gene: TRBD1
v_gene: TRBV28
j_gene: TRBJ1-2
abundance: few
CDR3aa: CASNPGDRRYYGYTF
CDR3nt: TGTGCCAGCAACCCCGGGGACAGACGATACTATGGCTACACCTTC

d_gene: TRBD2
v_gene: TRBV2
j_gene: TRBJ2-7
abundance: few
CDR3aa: CASIEDPGRGNEQYF
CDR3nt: TGTGCCAGCATCGAGGACCCCGGGAGGGGTAACGAGCAGTACTTC

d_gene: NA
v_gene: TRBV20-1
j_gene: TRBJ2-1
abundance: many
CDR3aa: CSASRLLFYNEQFF
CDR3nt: TGCAGTGCGTCCAGGCTGTTATTCTACAATGAGCAGTTCTTC

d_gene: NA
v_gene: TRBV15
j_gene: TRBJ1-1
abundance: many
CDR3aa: CATSRDGGGAENTEAFF
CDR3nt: TGTGCCACCAGCAGAGATGGTGGGGGCGCGGAGAACACTGAAGCTTTCTTT

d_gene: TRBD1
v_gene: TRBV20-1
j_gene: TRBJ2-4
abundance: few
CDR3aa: CSAILPGQGGSIQYF
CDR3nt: TGCAGTGCTATTCTTCCTGGACAGGGTGGGAGCATTCAGTACTTC

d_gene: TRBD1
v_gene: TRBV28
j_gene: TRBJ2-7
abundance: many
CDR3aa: CASRPPGQGTYEQYF
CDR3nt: TGTGCCAGCAGGCCCCCAGGACAGGGGACCTACGAGCAGTACTTC

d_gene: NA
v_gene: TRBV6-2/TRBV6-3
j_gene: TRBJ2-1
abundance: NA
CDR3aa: CASSYSLTLSGTYNEQFF
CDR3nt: TGTGCCAGCAGTTACTCGCTCACCCTTAGCGGAACCTACAATGAGCAGTTCTTC

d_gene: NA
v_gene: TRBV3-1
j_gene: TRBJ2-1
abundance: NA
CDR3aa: CASSPSRGAGSYNEQFF
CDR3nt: TGTGCCAGCAGCCCCTCCCGAGGAGCTGGCTCCTACAATGAGCAGTTCTTC

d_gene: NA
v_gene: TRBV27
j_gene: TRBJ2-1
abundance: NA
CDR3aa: CASSLSYSTRLKDEQFF
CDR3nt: TGTGCCAGCAGTTTATCGTATAGTACTAGGTTAAAGGATGAGCAGTTCTTC

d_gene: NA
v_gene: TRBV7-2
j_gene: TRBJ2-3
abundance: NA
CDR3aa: CASSLPPRDTQYF
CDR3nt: TGTGCCAGCAGCCTACCCCCCCGGGATACGCAGTATTTT

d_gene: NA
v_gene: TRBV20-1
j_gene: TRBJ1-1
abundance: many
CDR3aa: CSARDLRTGTTEAFF
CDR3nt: TGCAGTGCTAGAGATCTCCGCACAGGGACCACTGAAGCTTTCTTT

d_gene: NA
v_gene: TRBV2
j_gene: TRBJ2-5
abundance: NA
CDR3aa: CASSERKTQYF
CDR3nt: TGTGCCAGCAGTGAGAGGAAGACCCAGTACTTC

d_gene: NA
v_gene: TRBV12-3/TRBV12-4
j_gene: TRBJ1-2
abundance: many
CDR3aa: CASSFGRIYGYTF
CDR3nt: TGTGCCAGCAGTTTTGGGCGGATATATGGCTACACCTTC

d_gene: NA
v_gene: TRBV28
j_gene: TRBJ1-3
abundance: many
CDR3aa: CASSRGNSGNTIYF
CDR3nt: TGTGCCAGCAGTAGGGGAAACTCTGGAAACACCATATATTTT

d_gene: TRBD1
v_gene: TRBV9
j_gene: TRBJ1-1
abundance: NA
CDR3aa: CASSVVGQGDRNTEAFF
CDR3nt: TGTGCCAGCAGCGTAGTGGGACAGGGTGATAGGAACACTGAAGCTTTCTTT

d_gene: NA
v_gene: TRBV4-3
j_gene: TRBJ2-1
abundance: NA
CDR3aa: CASSQDQDTSYNEQFF
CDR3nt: TGCGCCAGCAGCCAAGATCAGGACACTTCGTACAATGAGCAGTTCTTC